The source of this T cell receptor beta chain is a study of blood T cell repertoires in COVID-19. Study as a whole: Sources were T cells, B-cell-depleted T cells, or PBMCs; the material itself was cDNA or gDNA.

CDR3 size: 19 residues. The V gene's germline CDR1 is WNHNN and CDR2 SYGVQD (reference sequence). V lost 11 bases, J lost 0 bases, and 31 bases lay in between. In the study's own analysis: Researchers report that nucleated cell counts were estimated from reference gene primer amplification. Profiled with immunoSEQ multiplex PCR; TCRdb holds only in-frame clones, not every one. V and J calls and clone size follow that table, whereas D and trimming were derived from the DNA. The sample yields 130,000 or so clones, around 90% seen once. This chain joins TRBV10-1 and TRBJ1-2; D unclear. Material: peripheral blood. This clonotype was sampled from a man aged 55 to 69 with active or convalescent COVID-19. CDR3 in amino acids: CAGGSQQRSVTQTNYGYTF. CDR3 sequence (DNA): TGCGCCGGAGGAAGCCAGCAGCGGTCAGTAACCCAGACTAACTATGGCTACACCTTC.